A selection of T cell receptor beta chains follows, all from one sample in a study of CD8 T cells in ankylosing spondylitis. Each CDR3 protein gets one entry after TCRdb re-called the 5' RACE reads with MiXCR. The table lists about 90,000 distinct CDR3 sequences, just under 9% of them singletons. The sequencing input was blood, either unsorted or a sorted T cell fraction (not recorded which). These receptors were collected from a male donor with ankylosing spondylitis. Each CDR3 is given with its conserved first and last residue. A D gene is named only where the DNA matches it firmly. Only some rows state a clone size, as once, few, many or a class for expanded clones.

>14|TRBJ2-7|TRBV7-6|TRBD1|many
TGTGCCAGCAGTATCCACGACAGGGTCTACGAGCAGTACTTC
CASSIHDRVYEQYF
>15|TRBJ1-1|TRBV7-9|-|-
TGTGCCAGCAGCTTAGACATAGGGATGAGCACTGAAGCTTTCTTT
CASSLDIGMSTEAFF
>16|TRBJ2-5|TRBV20-1|TRBD2|few
TGCAGTGCTAGGACTAGCGGGAGCCGATACCAAGAGACCCAGTACTTC
CSARTSGSRYQETQYF
>11|TRBJ2-7|TRBV27|-|many
TGTGCAGCCGGGCGCATGTACGAGCAGTACTTC
CAAGRMYEQYF
>16|TRBJ1-5|TRBV27|-|-
TGTGCCAGCAGTCCACGACAGATGGGGGGTGGTCAGCCCCAGCATTTT
CASSPRQMGGGQPQHF
>16|TRBJ2-1|TRBV4-1|-|-
TGCGCCAGCAGCCGAGGAAAAGGGGGTTCCTACAATGAGCAGTTCTTC
CASSRGKGGSYNEQFF
>19|TRBJ1-5|TRBV12-3/TRBV12-4|TRBD1|-
TGTGCCAGCAGTGATTCATCGACCCAGGGGGCGCTGGGCAATCAGCCCCAGCATTTT
CASSDSSTQGALGNQPQHF
>12|TRBJ1-6|TRBV7-9|-|few
TGTGCCAGCAGAGGACTTGATTCACCCCTCCACTTT
CASRGLDSPLHF
>15|TRBJ2-7|TRBV5-1|TRBD1|few
TGCGCCAGCAGCTTGGTCGACAGGGGGCTCTACGAGCAGTACTTC
CASSLVDRGLYEQYF
>15|TRBJ2-2|TRBV7-9|-|few
TGTGCCAGCAGCTTAGTGCAGGAGTACACCGGGGAGCTGTTTTTT
CASSLVQEYTGELFF
>13|TRBJ1-5|TRBV7-9|-|many
TGTGCCAGCAGCTTAGAGGGGCTCGAGCCCCAGCATTTT
CASSLEGLEPQHF
>13|TRBJ2-1|TRBV9|-|-
TGTGCCAGCCTCCCAATCGTGGGCGATGAGCAGTTCTTC
CASLPIVGDEQFF
>18|TRBJ2-2|TRBV12-3/TRBV12-4|TRBD1|-
TGTGCCAGCAGTGCCCCGGGACGACAGGGGTCGAACACCGGGGAGCTGTTTTTT
CASSAPGRQGSNTGELFF
>15|TRBJ2-7|TRBV11-2|TRBD2|-
TGTGCCAGCAGCTCGGGACTAGCGGTCTCCTACGAGCAGTACTTC
CASSSGLAVSYEQYF
>13|TRBJ2-5|TRBV7-9|-|-
TGTGCCATGAGACCCGTCGACCAAGAGACCCAGTACTTC
CAMRPVDQETQYF
>16|TRBJ2-1|TRBV11-2|TRBD2|few
TGTGCCAGCAGCTTTTGGACTAGCGGGAGCGGGAGTGAGCAGTTCTTC
CASSFWTSGSGSEQFF
>15|TRBJ2-1|TRBV24-1|TRBD2|few
TGTGCCACCAGTGACGATAGCGGGAGAGGAAATGAGCAGTTCTTC
CATSDDSGRGNEQFF
>15|TRBJ2-1|TRBV12-3/TRBV12-4|TRBD2|many
TGTGCCAGCAGTCCCCCGGGACTAGCGGGAGATGAGCAGTTCTTC
CASSPPGLAGDEQFF
>13|TRBJ2-1|TRBV5-8|-|many
TGTGCCAGCAGCTTGAAGCACCACAATGAGCAGTTCTTC
CASSLKHHNEQFF
>14|TRBJ1-1|TRBV4-1|-|many
TGCGCCAGCAGCCGATCCACAGGGAGGACTGAAGCTTTCTTT
CASSRSTGRTEAFF
>20|TRBJ2-2|TRBV11-2|TRBD1|-
TGTGCCAGCAGCCCTCGTAAGGGGACAGGGGGCCTTACGAACACCGGGGAGCTGTTTTTT
CASSPRKGTGGLTNTGELFF
>13|TRBJ2-2|TRBV29-1|TRBD1|-
TGCAGCGTCGGGACAGAGAACACCGGGGAGCTGTTTTTT
CSVGTENTGELFF
>12|TRBJ2-1|TRBV12-3/TRBV12-4|-|few
TGTGCCAGCACCCAGGGGAACAATGAGCAGTTCTTC
CASTQGNNEQFF
>16|TRBJ2-3|TRBV27|-|many
TGTGCCAGCAGTTTATCGAAAGTTGGTTACACAGATACGCAGTATTTT
CASSLSKVGYTDTQYF
>15|TRBJ2-5|TRBV13|TRBD2|many
TGTGCCAGCAGCTCGGGACTAGCGGAGGGGGAGACCCAGTACTTC
CASSSGLAEGETQYF
>13|TRBJ2-5|TRBV30|-|few
TGTGCCTGGGGACAAGAGGAACTGGAGACCCAGTACTTC
CAWGQEELETQYF
>10|TRBJ2-1|TRBV7-2|-|many
TGTGCCAGCAGCTCGAATGAGCAGTTCTTC
CASSSNEQFF
>16|TRBJ2-1|TRBV11-2|TRBD1|few
TGTGCCAGCAGCTCCCGACAGGGGGCCGCCTACAATGAGCAGATCTTC
CASSSRQGAAYNEQIF
>15|TRBJ1-2|TRBV20-1|TRBD1|-
TGCAGTGCTGGGGTTAAGGACAGGGAGAACTATGGCTACACCTTC
CSAGVKDRENYGYTF
>14|TRBJ2-1|TRBV7-9|-|few
TGTGCCAGCAGCTTCGGGACTCCCAGCGGGGAGCAGTTCTTC
CASSFGTPSGEQFF
>13|TRBJ1-2|TRBV24-1|-|-
TGTGCCACCAGTGATTCAGGTGCCTATGGCTACACCTTC
CATSDSGAYGYTF
>15|TRBJ1-2|TRBV6-1|-|-
TGTGCCAGCAGTGGGGGGACCGGCTGGCCGGGTGGCTACACCTTC
CASSGGTGWPGGYTF
>9|TRBJ1-1|TRBV10-1|-|-
TGCGCCAGCAGGGCCCGGGCTTTCTTT
CASRARAFF